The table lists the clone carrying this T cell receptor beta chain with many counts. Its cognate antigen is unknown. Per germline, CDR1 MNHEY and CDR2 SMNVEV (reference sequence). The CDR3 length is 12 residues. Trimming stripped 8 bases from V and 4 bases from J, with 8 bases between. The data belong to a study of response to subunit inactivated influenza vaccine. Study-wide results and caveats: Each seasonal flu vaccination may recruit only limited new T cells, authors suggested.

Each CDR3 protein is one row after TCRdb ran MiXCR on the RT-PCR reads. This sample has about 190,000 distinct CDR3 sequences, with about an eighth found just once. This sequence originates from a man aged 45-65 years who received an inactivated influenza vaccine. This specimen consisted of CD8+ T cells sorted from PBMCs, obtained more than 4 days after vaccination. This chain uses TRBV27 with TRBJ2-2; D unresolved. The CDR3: CASSSFTGELFF. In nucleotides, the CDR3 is TGTGCCAGCTCATCGTTCACCGGGGAGCTGTTTTTT.